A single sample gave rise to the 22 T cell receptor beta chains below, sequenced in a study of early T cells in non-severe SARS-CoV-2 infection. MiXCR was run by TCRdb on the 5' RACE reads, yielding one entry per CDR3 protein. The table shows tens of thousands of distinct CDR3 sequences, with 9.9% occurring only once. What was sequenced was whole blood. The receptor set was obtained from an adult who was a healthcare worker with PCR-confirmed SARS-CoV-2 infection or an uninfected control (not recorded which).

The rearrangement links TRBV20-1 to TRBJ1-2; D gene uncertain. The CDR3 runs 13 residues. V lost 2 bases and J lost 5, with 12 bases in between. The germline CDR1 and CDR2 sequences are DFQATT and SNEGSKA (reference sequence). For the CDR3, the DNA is TGCAGTGCTAGAAGTTCTATGTCTTATGGCTACACCTTC. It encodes CSARSSMSYGYTF.

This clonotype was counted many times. The CDR3 DNA sequence: TGTGCCAGCAGTGAAAGACAGGGCGGGCAAACTTCCCAGCATTTT. It encodes CASSERQGGQTSQHF. The gene calls are TRBV6-1 and TRBJ1-5; TRBD1 matches 7 bases. The V and J ends lost 2 bases and 11 bases, in that order; junction bases with no gene match: 12. CDR1 is MNHNS, CDR2 SASEGT, per germline. The CDR3 consists of 15 residues.

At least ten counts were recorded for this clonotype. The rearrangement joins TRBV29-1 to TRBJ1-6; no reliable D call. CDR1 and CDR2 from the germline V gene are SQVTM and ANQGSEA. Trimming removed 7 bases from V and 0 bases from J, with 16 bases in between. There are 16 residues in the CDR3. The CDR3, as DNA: TGCAGCGGGGAGCTCGTGGGGAGCTCCTATAATTCACCCCTCCACTTT. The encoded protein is CSGELVGSSYNSPLHF.

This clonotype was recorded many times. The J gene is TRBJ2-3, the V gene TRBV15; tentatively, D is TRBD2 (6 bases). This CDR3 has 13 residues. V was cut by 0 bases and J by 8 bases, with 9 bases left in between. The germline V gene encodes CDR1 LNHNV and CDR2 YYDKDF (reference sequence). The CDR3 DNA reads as TGTGCCACCAGCAGAGATTTGGGGGGTACGCAGTATTTT. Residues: CATSRDLGGTQYF.

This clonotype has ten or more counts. The CDR3 coding sequence is TGTGCCAGCAGCTTAGAACCGGGACAGGGTTACACAGATACGCAGTATTTT. Translated, it gives CASSLEPGQGYTDTQYF. The V call is TRBV7-6, the J call TRBJ2-3, with 9 bases aligning to TRBD1. CDR3 length: 17 amino acids. The ends lost 1 base at V and 2 bases at J; junction bases unmatched: 7. CDR1 is SGHVS, CDR2 FNYEAQ, per germline.

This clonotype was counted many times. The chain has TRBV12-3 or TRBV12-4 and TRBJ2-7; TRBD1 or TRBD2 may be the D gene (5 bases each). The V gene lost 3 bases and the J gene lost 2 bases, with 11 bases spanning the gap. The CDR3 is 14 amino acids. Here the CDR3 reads CASSLGQGPYEQYF. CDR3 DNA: TGTGCCAGCAGTTTGGGGCAGGGACCCTACGAGCAGTACTTC.

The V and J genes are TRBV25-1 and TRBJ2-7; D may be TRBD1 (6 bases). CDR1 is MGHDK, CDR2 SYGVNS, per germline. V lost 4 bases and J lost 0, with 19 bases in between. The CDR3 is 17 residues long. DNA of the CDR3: TGTGCCAGCAGTGGTTCTAGAGGGACACTTAGCTCCTACGAGCAGTACTTC. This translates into CASSGSRGTLSSYEQYF.

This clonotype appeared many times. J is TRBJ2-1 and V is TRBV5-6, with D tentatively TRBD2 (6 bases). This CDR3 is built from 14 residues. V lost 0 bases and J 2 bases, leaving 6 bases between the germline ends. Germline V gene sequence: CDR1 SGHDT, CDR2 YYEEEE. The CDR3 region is CASSLGEAYNEQFF. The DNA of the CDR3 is TGTGCCAGCAGCTTGGGGGAGGCCTACAATGAGCAGTTCTTC.

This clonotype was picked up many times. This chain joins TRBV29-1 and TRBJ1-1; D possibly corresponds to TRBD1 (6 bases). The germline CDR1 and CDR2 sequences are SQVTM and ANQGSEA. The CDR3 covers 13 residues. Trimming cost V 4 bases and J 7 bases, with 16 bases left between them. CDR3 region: CSVAPRGRSEAFF. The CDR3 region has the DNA TGCAGCGTTGCCCCCAGGGGAAGAAGTGAAGCTTTCTTT. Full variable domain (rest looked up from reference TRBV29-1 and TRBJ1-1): SAVISQKPSRDICQRGTSLTIQCQVDSQVTMMFWYRQQPGQSLTLIATANQGSEATYESGFVIDKFPISRPNLTFSTLTVSNMSPEDSSIYLCSVAPRGRSEAFFGQGTRLTVV.

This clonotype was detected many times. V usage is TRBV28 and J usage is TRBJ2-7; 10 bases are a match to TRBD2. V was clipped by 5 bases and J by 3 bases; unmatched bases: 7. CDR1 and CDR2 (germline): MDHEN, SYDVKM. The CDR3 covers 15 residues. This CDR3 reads CASSLPGTSVYEQYF. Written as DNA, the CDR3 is TGTGCCAGCAGTCTTCCCGGGACTAGCGTCTACGAGCAGTACTTC.

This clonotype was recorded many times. CDR3 in amino acids: CASSSGGASYNEQFF. CDR3 nucleotide sequence: TGTGCCAGCAGCTCCGGGGGGGCCTCCTACAATGAGCAGTTCTTC. V gene TRBV11-3 combines with J gene TRBJ2-1, with 8 bases fitting TRBD2. The CDR3 runs to 15 residues. The ends lost 4 bases at V and 0 bases at J; junction bases unmatched: 2. Germline V gene sequence: CDR1 SGHNT, CDR2 YENEEA.

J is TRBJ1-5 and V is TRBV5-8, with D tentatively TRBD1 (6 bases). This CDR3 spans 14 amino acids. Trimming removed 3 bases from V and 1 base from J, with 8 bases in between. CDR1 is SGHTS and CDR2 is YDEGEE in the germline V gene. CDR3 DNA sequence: TGTGCCAGCAGCTGGCAGGGGAGCAATCAGCCCCAGCATTTT. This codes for CASSWQGSNQPQHF. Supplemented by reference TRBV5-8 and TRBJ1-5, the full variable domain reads EAGVTQSPTHLIKTRGQQATLRCSPISGHTSVYWYQQALGLGLQFLLWYDEGEERNRGNFPPRFSGRQFPNYSSELNVNALELEDSALYLCASSWQGSNQPQHFGDGTRLSIL.

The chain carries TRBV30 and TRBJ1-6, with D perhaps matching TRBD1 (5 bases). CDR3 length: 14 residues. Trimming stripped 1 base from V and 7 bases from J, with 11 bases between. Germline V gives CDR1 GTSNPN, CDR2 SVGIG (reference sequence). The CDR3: CAWSGDSLNSPLHF. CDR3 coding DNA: TGTGCCTGGAGTGGGGACTCCCTGAATTCACCCCTCCACTTT. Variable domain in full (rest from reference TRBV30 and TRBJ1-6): SQTIHQWPATLVQPVGSPLSLECTVEGTSNPNLYWYRQAAGRGLQLLFYSVGIGQISSEVPQNLSASRPQDRQFILSSKKLLLSDSGFYLCAWSGDSLNSPLHFGNGTRLTVT.

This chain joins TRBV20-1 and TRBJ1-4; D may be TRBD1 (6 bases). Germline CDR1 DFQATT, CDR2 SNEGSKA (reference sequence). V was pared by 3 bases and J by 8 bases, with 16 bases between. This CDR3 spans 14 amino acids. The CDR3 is CSARGAGSFEKLFF. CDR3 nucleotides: TGCAGTGCTAGGGGGGCAGGGTCGTTCGAAAAACTGTTTTTT.

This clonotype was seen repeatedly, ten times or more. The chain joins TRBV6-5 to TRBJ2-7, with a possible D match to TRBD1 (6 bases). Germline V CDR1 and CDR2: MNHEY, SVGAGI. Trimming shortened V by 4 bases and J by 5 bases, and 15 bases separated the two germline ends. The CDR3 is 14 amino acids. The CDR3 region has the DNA TGTGCCAGCAGTTCAGTCTCACAGGGTCACGAGCAGTACTTC. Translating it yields CASSSVSQGHEQYF.

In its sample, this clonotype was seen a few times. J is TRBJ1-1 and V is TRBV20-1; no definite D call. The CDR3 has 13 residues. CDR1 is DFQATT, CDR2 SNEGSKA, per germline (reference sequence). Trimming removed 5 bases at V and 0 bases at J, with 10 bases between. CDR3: CSAPRLLNTEAFF. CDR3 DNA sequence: TGCAGTGCTCCAAGACTGTTGAACACTGAAGCTTTCTTT.

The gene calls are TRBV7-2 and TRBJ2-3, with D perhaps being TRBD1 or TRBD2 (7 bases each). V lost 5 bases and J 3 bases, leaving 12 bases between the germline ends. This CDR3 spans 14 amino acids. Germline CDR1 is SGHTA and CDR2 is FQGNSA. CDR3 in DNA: TGTGCCAGCAGCCTCAGGGGGGGTACAGATACGCAGTATTTT. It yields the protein CASSLRGGTDTQYF. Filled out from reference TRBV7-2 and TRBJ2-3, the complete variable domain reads GAGVSQSPSNKVTEKGKDVELRCDPISGHTALYWYRQSLGQGLEFLIYFQGNSAPDKSGLPSDRFSAERTGGSVSTLTIQRTQQEDSAVYLCASSLRGGTDTQYFGPGTRLTVL.

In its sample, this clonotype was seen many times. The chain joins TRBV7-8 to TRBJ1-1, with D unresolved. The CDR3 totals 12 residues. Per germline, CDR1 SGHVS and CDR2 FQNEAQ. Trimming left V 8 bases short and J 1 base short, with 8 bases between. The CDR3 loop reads CASGRENTEAFF. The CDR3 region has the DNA TGTGCCAGCGGCCGGGAGAACACTGAAGCTTTCTTT.

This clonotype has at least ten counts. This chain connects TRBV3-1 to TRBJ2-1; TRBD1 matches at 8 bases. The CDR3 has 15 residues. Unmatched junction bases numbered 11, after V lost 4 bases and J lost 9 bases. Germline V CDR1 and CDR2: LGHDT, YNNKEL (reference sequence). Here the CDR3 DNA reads TGTGCCAGCAGCCCCCGGGACCAGGGGGCCAGTGAGCAGTTCTTC. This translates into CASSPRDQGASEQFF.

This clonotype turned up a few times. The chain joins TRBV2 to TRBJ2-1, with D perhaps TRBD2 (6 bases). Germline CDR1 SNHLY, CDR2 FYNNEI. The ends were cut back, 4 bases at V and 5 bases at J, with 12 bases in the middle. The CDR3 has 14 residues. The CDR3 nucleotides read TGTGCCAGCAGTGGCGGGCGGGAAGACAATGAGCAGTTCTTC. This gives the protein CASSGGREDNEQFF.

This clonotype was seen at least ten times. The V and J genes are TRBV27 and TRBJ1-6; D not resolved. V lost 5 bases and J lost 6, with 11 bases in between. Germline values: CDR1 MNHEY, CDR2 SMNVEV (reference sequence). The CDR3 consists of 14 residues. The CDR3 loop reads CASSPSLSNSPLHF. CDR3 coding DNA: TGTGCCAGCAGTCCAAGCCTCAGTAATTCACCCCTCCACTTT.

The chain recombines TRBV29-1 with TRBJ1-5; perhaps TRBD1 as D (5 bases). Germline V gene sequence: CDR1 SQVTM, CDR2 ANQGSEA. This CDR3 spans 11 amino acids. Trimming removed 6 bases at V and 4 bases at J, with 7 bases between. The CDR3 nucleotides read TGCAGCGTGGGGGGAAATCAGCCCCAGCATTTT. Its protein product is CSVGGNQPQHF.